The 26 T cell receptor beta chains reported below all come from one sample, sequenced in a study of control samples from healthy donors and cancer patients. Sequencing used immunoSEQ multiplex PCR; TCRdb keeps in-frame clones, though not all of them. The sample records 150,000 to 200,000 clones, around nine tenths being singletons. Sequencing input: blood. The origin of the receptors is a man younger than 45 in good health.

A single count supports this clone. The chain recombines TRBV18 with TRBJ2-1, with TRBD2 matching over 12 bases. Germline CDR1 reads KGHSH; CDR2 reads LQKENI. There are 15 residues in the CDR3. The J segment lost 6 bases and the V segment lost 0 bases, leaving 0 bases of the junction unmatched. This CDR3 reads CASSPPLAGGNEQFF. In nucleotides, the CDR3 is TGTGCCAGCTCACCACCACTAGCGGGAGGCAATGAGCAGTTCTTC.

The gene calls are TRBV7-6 and TRBJ2-1, with TRBD2 matching 9 bases. The J segment lost 4 bases and the V segment lost 5 bases, leaving 12 bases of the junction unmatched. CDR3 size: 17 residues. In germline, CDR1 is SGHVS, CDR2 FNYEAQ. CDR3 residues: CASSRRGLAGIYNEQFF. Here the CDR3 DNA reads TGTGCCAGCAGCCGAAGGGGCCTAGCGGGGATTTACAATGAGCAGTTCTTC.

The gene calls are TRBV18 and TRBJ1-1; 9 bases are shared with TRBD1. Germline CDR1 KGHSH, CDR2 LQKENI. V lost 3 bases, J lost 4 bases, and 3 bases stayed unmatched. The CDR3 runs 14 residues. CDR3 sequence (DNA): TGTGCCAGCTCACCGGGGGACAGGGCCACTGAAGCTTTCTTT. This sequence encodes CASSPGDRATEAFF.

V usage is TRBV5-4 and J usage is TRBJ2-1; TRBD1 matches 11 bases. This CDR3 has 14 amino acids. V lost 5 bases and J lost 7; bases outside the gene matches: 5. Germline loops: CDR1 SGHNT, CDR2 YYREEE (reference sequence). This CDR3 reads CASRVDRGPNEQFF. The DNA for the CDR3 is TGTGCCAGCAGGGTGGACAGGGGGCCAAATGAGCAGTTCTTC. Filled out from reference TRBV5-4 and TRBJ2-1, the complete variable domain reads ETGVTQSPTHLIKTRGQQVTLRCSSQSGHNTVSWYQQALGQGPQFIFQYYREEENGRGNFPPRFSGLQFPNYSSELNVNALELDDSALYLCASRVDRGPNEQFFGPGTRLTVL.

This clone was observed a single time. The chain has TRBV5-5 and TRBJ2-7, with D possibly being TRBD2 (5 bases). This CDR3 has 14 residues. The V gene's germline CDR1 is SGHKS and CDR2 YYEKEE (reference sequence). Trimming took 0 bases from V and 2 from J, leaving 9 bases between them. The CDR3 here is CASSLADGAYEQYF. DNA for the CDR3: TGTGCCAGCAGCTTGGCGGACGGGGCCTACGAGCAGTACTTC. Complete variable domain (other parts from reference TRBV5-5 and TRBJ2-7): DAGVTQSPTHLIKTRGQQVTLRCSPISGHKSVSWYQQVLGQGPQFIFQYYEKEERGRGNFPDRFSARQFPNYSSELNVNALLLGDSALYLCASSLADGAYEQYFGPGTRLTVT.

The chain carries TRBV5-5 and TRBJ1-6; TRBD1 is a possible D gene (5 bases). The CDR3 runs to 12 residues. The germline CDR1 and CDR2 sequences are SGHKS and YYEKEE (reference sequence). The germline V and J ends were trimmed by 5 bases and 10 bases, with 10 bases remaining between them. For the CDR3, the DNA is TGTGCCAGCAGACAGGAAGACTCACCCCTCCACTTT. It translates to CASRQEDSPLHF.

CDR3 sequence: CASSATGANEKLFF. DNA for the CDR3: TGTGCCAGCAGCGCCACGGGAGCTAATGAAAAACTGTTTTTT. This chain connects TRBV9 to TRBJ1-4; no clear D gene. V lost 3 bases to trimming and J lost 3 bases, with 9 bases between them. CDR3 length: 14 residues. Looked up from germline, CDR1 is SGDLS and CDR2 is YYNGEE.

This chain joins TRBV28 and TRBJ1-2, with D tentatively TRBD1 (5 bases). CDR3 length: 14 residues. Between the trimmed V and J ends, which lost 2 bases and 5 bases, there was a span of 12 bases. Germline V CDR1 and CDR2: MDHEN, SYDVKM. For the CDR3, the DNA is TGTGCCAGCAGTTTAACTGCAGGGCAGTATGGCTACACCTTC. Amino acids: CASSLTAGQYGYTF.

V gene TRBV10-1 combines with J gene TRBJ2-3; tentative D call: TRBD1 (6 bases). CDR3 length equals 13 residues. Per the germline V gene, CDR1 is WNHNN and CDR2 is SYGVQD (reference sequence). V lost 4 bases, J lost 6 bases, and 11 bases lay in between. The CDR3 loop reads CASSVTGIDTQYF. CDR3 DNA: TGCGCCAGCAGTGTAACAGGGATCGATACGCAGTATTTT.

This chain connects TRBV6-6 to TRBJ1-6, with no clear D. V lost 8 bases to trimming and J lost 0 bases, with 8 bases between them. Germline V gene data show CDR1 as MNHNY and CDR2 as SVGAGI (reference sequence). This CDR3 has 14 amino acids. Written as DNA, the CDR3 is TGTGCCAGCGTCCGGAGCTCCTATAATTCACCCCTCCACTTT. It specifies CASVRSSYNSPLHF.

This CDR3 reads CASGAGFVGVAYEQYF. The CDR3 DNA reads TGTGCCAGCGGAGCAGGGTTCGTAGGGGTTGCCTACGAGCAGTACTTC. The gene calls are TRBV21-1 and TRBJ2-7; the table's D call TRBD1 went unverified against the DNA. TRBV21-1 is described as a pseudogene. The CDR3 is 16 amino acids.

This sequence joins TRBV3-1 (or the pseudogene TRBV3-2) and TRBJ1-2; D is uncertain. The CDR3 consists of 12 residues. V gave up 0 bases and J gave up 8 bases, with 7 bases separating them. Germline V gene data show CDR1 as LGHDT and CDR2 as YNNKEL (reference sequence). Here the CDR3 DNA reads TGTGCCAGCAGCCAAGACGGACGAGGCTACACCTTC. It yields the protein CASSQDGRGYTF.

J is TRBJ2-7 and V is TRBV6-1, with D hard to call. The CDR3 runs to 14 residues. Germline-derived CDR1 and CDR2 are MNHNS and SASEGT. The ends were cut back, 0 bases at V and 0 bases at J, with 6 bases in the middle. The CDR3 protein is CASSEAGISYEQYF. Here the CDR3 DNA reads TGTGCCAGCAGTGAAGCGGGTATCTCCTACGAGCAGTACTTC.

This rearrangement joins TRBV5-1 to TRBJ2-1, with 7 bases that match TRBD2. Germline V gene lookup returns CDR1 SGHRS and CDR2 YFSETQ. Trimming at V came to 4 bases and at J to 5 bases, leaving 9 bases not matched to a gene. The CDR3 is 15 amino acids. For the CDR3, the DNA is TGCGCCAGCAGCCCCCGGGGGAGGGAGAACAATGAGCAGTTCTTC. Its translation: CASSPRGRENNEQFF.

The chain joins TRBV5-1 to TRBJ2-7; 9 nucleotides match TRBD1. With 0 bases clipped from V and 7 bases from J, the junction kept 2 bases outside the gene matches. Per germline, CDR1 SGHRS and CDR2 YFSETQ. The CDR3 runs to 13 residues. CDR3 sequence reads: CASSLDRGREQYF. Here the CDR3 DNA reads TGCGCCAGCAGCTTGGACAGGGGGCGAGAGCAGTACTTC.

A single count supports this clone. The gene calls are TRBV6-2 or TRBV6-3 and TRBJ2-1, with a weak D call TRBD2 (6 bases). V was pared by 0 bases and J by 7 bases, with 10 bases between. The CDR3 is 14 amino acids. Germline lookup yields CDR1 MNHEY and CDR2 SVGEGT. CDR3 residues: CASSYSKGRNEQFF. The CDR3 DNA follows: TGTGCCAGCAGTTACTCAAAGGGGAGGAATGAGCAGTTCTTC.

The chain joins TRBV9 to TRBJ1-2; D is possibly TRBD1 (6 bases). Between the trimmed V and J ends, which lost 5 bases and 7 bases, there was a span of 9 bases. CDR1 SGDLS and CDR2 YYNGEE come from the germline V gene. The CDR3 is 11 residues long. CDR3 protein: CASSNRAGYTF. CDR3 sequence (DNA): TGTGCCAGCAGTAACAGGGCTGGCTACACCTTC.

The chain links TRBV14 to TRBJ1-6, with 7 bases lining up with TRBD1. Germline CDR1 and CDR2: SGHDN and FVKESK. V lost 6 bases to trimming and J lost 3 bases; unmatched junction nucleotides: 8. The CDR3 consists of 16 residues. The CDR3 coding sequence is TGTGCCAGCAGTTCGGGACAGCTTCTCTATAATTCACCCCTCCACTTT. The encoded protein is CASSSGQLLYNSPLHF.

The chain couples TRBV19 to TRBJ1-1, with unresolved D. V shed 5 bases and J shed 1 base, with 17 bases lying between them. The germline CDR1 and CDR2 sequences are LNHDA and SQIVND (reference sequence). The CDR3 is made up of 16 amino acids. This CDR3 is CASSLRQLNRNTEAFF. Written as DNA, the CDR3 is TGTGCCAGTAGTCTTCGCCAGCTTAATCGGAACACTGAAGCTTTCTTT.

This clone occurred once. The chain employs TRBV28 and TRBJ1-6, with D perhaps matching TRBD1 (5 bases). The CDR3 spans 12 residues. CDR1 and CDR2 from the germline V gene are MDHEN and SYDVKM. Between the trimmed V and J ends, which lost 2 bases and 10 bases, there was a span of 6 bases. DNA of the CDR3: TGTGCCAGCAGTTTAAGGGGCTCACCCCTCCACTTT. Translating it yields CASSLRGSPLHF.

The CDR3: CASSLSGGPTEAFF. Here the CDR3 DNA reads TGCGCCAGCAGCTTGAGTGGGGGGCCCACTGAAGCTTTCTTT. The V call is TRBV5-1, the J call TRBJ1-1, with D tentatively TRBD1 (6 bases). Deletions cut 1 base from V and 4 bases from J, with 11 bases between. The CDR3 covers 14 residues. CDR1 SGHRS and CDR2 YFSETQ come from the germline V gene. Looking up the rest from reference TRBV5-1 and TRBJ1-1 gives the full variable domain: KAGVTQTPRYLIKTRGQQVTLSCSPISGHRSVSWYQQTPGQGLQFLFEYFSETQRNKGNFPGRFSGRQFSNSRSEMNVSTLELGDSALYLCASSLSGGPTEAFFGQGTRLTVV.

The J gene is TRBJ1-2, the V gene TRBV20-1; D call uncertain. Trimming cost V 3 bases and J 4 bases, with 6 bases left between them. The V gene's germline CDR1 is DFQATT and CDR2 SNEGSKA (reference sequence). The CDR3 sequence is 11 residues long. The CDR3 DNA follows: TGCAGTGCTAGGGGCCTCTATGGCTACACCTTC. Its protein product is CSARGLYGYTF.

This chain uses TRBV5-1 with TRBJ1-2; D not resolved. The germline gives CDR1 SGHRS, CDR2 YFSETQ. CDR3 length: 15 residues. Trimming pared 0 bases from V and 4 bases from J, leaving 13 bases between. In DNA form, the CDR3 reads TGCGCCAGCAGCTTGGTGACACCAAAGGCCTATGGCTACACCTTC. It specifies CASSLVTPKAYGYTF.

The chain couples TRBV2 to TRBJ1-5; a weak D match, TRBD1 (6 bases). From germline, CDR1 is SNHLY and CDR2 FYNNEI. V lost 9 bases to trimming and J lost 6 bases, with 18 bases between them. The CDR3 totals 14 residues. In DNA form, the CDR3 reads TGTGCCAGTCGAGTACGGGGGCTTGGTCAGCCCCAGCATTTT. Protein: CASRVRGLGQPQHF.

The chain uses TRBV20-1 and TRBJ1-5, with D hard to call. Trimming took 3 bases from V and 5 from J, leaving 11 bases between them. The CDR3 loop spans 13 amino acids. Looked up from germline, CDR1 is DFQATT and CDR2 is SNEGSKA (reference sequence). CDR3 DNA sequence: TGCAGTGCTAGTGGGGTGGCGGATCAGCCCCAGCATTTT. It encodes CSASGVADQPQHF.

The rearrangement uses TRBV4-1 and TRBJ1-1; TRBD1 agrees at 7 bases. CDR1 is MGHRA and CDR2 is YSYEKL in the germline V gene. Losses at the gene ends were 1 base for V and 1 base for J; bases not matched to a gene: 0. The CDR3 totals 14 residues. The CDR3 here is CASSQGQGNTEAFF. The CDR3 DNA is TGCGCCAGCAGCCAAGGACAGGGGAACACTGAAGCTTTCTTT.